This T cell receptor (beta chain) was obtained from a study of cytomegalovirus exposure and HLA in healthy donors. Study conclusions and caveats: In an earlier analysis, about 90% or about 30%: the productive usage of most TCR beta V segments.

It was with 60 Vbeta and 13 Jbeta primers that the PCR ran. TCRdb's copy holds only in-frame clones and misses some; the assay was immunoSEQ multiplex PCR. Here the sample spans about 160,000 clones, roughly 79% being singletons. As for this clone: Its antigen is as yet unknown.

The sequence came from a woman between 45 and 65 years old in good health and CMV-seronegative. The sequencing input was PBMCs.

DNA of the CDR3: TGTGCCAGCTCTTCTACAGAGAACACTGAAGCTTTCTTT. Its protein is CASSSTENTEAFF. The chain has TRBV18 and TRBJ1-1, with D unclear. CDR3 length: 13 amino acids. The V gene's germline CDR1 is KGHSH and CDR2 LQKENI. Trimming pared 6 bases from V and 1 base from J, leaving 9 bases between.